This T cell receptor beta chain came from a study of CD8 T cells in ankylosing spondylitis. The study, taken as a whole, reports: Past studies reported some motif variants in reactive arthritis synovial fluid and blood.

The ends were cut back, 0 bases at V and 5 bases at J, with 18 bases in the middle. Looked up from germline, CDR1 is SGHRS and CDR2 is YFSETQ. This CDR3 has 17 residues. This clonotype was detected many times. Its target is not known. TCRdb passed the 5' RACE reads through MiXCR, listing each CDR3 protein once. The sample lists roughly 130,000 distinct CDR3 sequences; 12% to 15% were seen once. The TCR sequence derives from a female donor with ankylosing spondylitis or in good health (not recorded which). The sequencing input was blood, either unsorted or a sorted T cell fraction (not recorded which). This chain uses TRBV5-1 with TRBJ2-1; D might be TRBD2 (6 bases). CDR3 bases: TGCGCCAGCAGCTTGGGCGGGGCGGGGAGCAGAAACAATGAGCAGTTCTTC. This encodes CASSLGGAGSRNNEQFF.